This T cell receptor (beta chain) was sequenced in a study of human T cells and chemical hapten exposure. Study background: Small pooled library volume differences mainly caused per-sample TCR yield variation. Findings and caveats of the study: DPC sensitization left the count of TCRs above 1 in 1000 unchanged.

V was pared by 3 bases and J by 4 bases, with 6 bases of the junction left unmatched. The CDR3 loop spans 14 amino acids. Germline V gives CDR1 DFQATT, CDR2 SNEGSKA (reference sequence). Turning to this clonotype: The antigen remains undetermined.

The time point is: healthy volunteer bleed at 6 weeks. The authors extracted total RNA from unfractionated whole blood. Separate cDNA molecules received unique molecular identifiers, which the library attached to them. Study processing details: Individual samples carried between roughly 23,224 and 750,000 TCRs, with more than 95,000 as the median. Each CDR3 protein is one row after TCRdb ran MiXCR on the RACE reads. Clone size and V and J calls follow TCRdb, not the original study. The data show approximately 81,000 distinct CDR3 sequences, over 8.5% seen once. The chain combines TRBV20-1 with TRBJ2-7; TRBD2 matches 10 bases. The TCR sequence derives from a male donor in good health. Some clones in this sample may be carry-over from other donors' samples. Sequenced material: whole blood. In nucleotides, the CDR3 is TGCAGTGCTAGGGGCGGACTAGCGGATTACGAGCAGTACTTC. Encoded protein: CSARGGLADYEQYF.